This entry concerns a single T cell receptor beta chain. Its matching antigen is unknown. One end of the junction varies from germline; a read error may be responsible. Unsorted whole blood supplied the RNA, and germline DNA was extracted too. The length of the CDR3 is 12 residues. CDR1 is ENHRY and CDR2 is SYGVKD in the germline V gene. With a constant-region primer, TCR beta cDNA was made from approximately 500 ng of total RNA. Employing slightly modified ARM-PCR, three nested multiplex PCR rounds were run, and these gave rise to the TCR beta libraries. TRBV1-TRBV30 forward primers paired with a C-beta reverse primer drove the first two PCR rounds, 10 cycles each. TCRdb fed the multiplex PCR reads into MiXCR, producing one record per CDR3 protein. The sample yields approximately 310,000 distinct CDR3 sequences, about 60% seen once. The data stem from a study of tumor-infiltrating lymphocytes in primary liver carcinoma. General observations from the study: Tumor top-250-clone fractions significantly exceeded those of blood (p = 0.039).

V usage is TRBV10-3 and J usage is TRBJ2-5, with a tentative D call TRBD1 (6 bases). The TCR was taken from a middle-aged man with primary liver carcinoma and hepatitis B virus infection. The source material was peripheral blood. CDR3 sequence: CAVSRTEETQYF. CDR3 bases: TGTGCCGTCAGTCGGACAGAGGAGACCCAGTACTTC.